This TCR beta chain was sequenced during a study of T cells in women clearing cervical HPV infection. Study summary: Controls gave blood once infection was undetectable; cases at lesion identification. HLA type could not be excluded as a confounder. Study outcomes and limitations: Controls had more TRBV6-7 (approximately 0.15%) than cases (about 0.11%).

There are 15 residues in the CDR3. Germline-derived CDR1 and CDR2 are MDHEN and SYDVKM. With respect to this clone: The antigen remains undetermined. The observed sequence ends 3 residues before the CDR3 terminus, with the missing tail filled in from the germline J gene.

Average input was about 1.2 ug genomic DNA for immunoSEQ TCR beta CDR3 amplification. TCRdb keeps only in-frame clones here, not all; method: immunoSEQ multiplex PCR. The sample table includes approximately 35,000 clones. The V gene is TRBV28, the J gene TRBJ2-2; TRBD1 matches 7 bases. Sequenced: blood buffy coat. This receptor was obtained from a woman between 18 and 69 years old with a cervical HPV16 infection that either progressed to CIN3+ or cleared (not recorded which). Partial CDR3 DNA: TGTGCCAGCAGTTCTCAGACAGGGCCCAATGAAAAG. Translation gives CASSSQTGPNEK. The entire CDR3 sequence reads CASSSQTGPNEKLFF. The entire variable domain, with the rest obtained from reference TRBV28 and TRBJ2-2, is as follows: DVKVTQSSRYLVKRTGEKVFLECVQDMDHENMFWYRQDPGLGLRLIYFSYDVKMKEKGDIPEGYSVSREKKERFSLILESASTNQTSMYLCASSSQTGPNEKLFFGEGSRLTVL.